This T cell receptor (beta chain) emerged from a study of blood T cell repertoires in COVID-19. The CDR3 is made up of 13 amino acids. The V gene's germline CDR1 is SGHAT and CDR2 FQNNGV. V shed 3 bases and J shed 8 bases, with 13 bases lying between them. Sequenced by immunoSEQ multiplex PCR; TCRdb stores in-frame clones only, minus some. The sample lists about 130,000 clones, approximately 86% seen once, with about 2.3% in the top ten. The rearrangement joins TRBV11-2 to TRBJ1-1; D is uncertain. Sequenced input: PBMCs or T cells enriched from blood (not recorded which). This sequence was found in a woman aged 45-65 years who had recovered from COVID-19. For the CDR3, the DNA is TGTGCCAGCAGCTTGGGAGGGAGTAGGGAAGCTTTCTTT. As protein: CASSLGGSREAFF.